The rows below give T cell receptor beta chains drawn from one sample of a study of blood T cell repertoires in COVID-19. Sequencing used immunoSEQ multiplex PCR; TCRdb keeps in-frame clones, though not all of them. This sample has 110,000 to 150,000 clones, with approximately 87% found just once. The sample consisted of peripheral blood. The receptors were sampled from a human donor in a cohort sampled during active COVID-19. CDR3s leave out the opening cysteine and the closing phenylalanine or tryptophan. The D gene is left open where the match is weak. The size of a clone is reported for some rows only, either as once, few or many, or as a class for expanded clones.

- | TRBV6-1 | - | ASSERGNEQF
- | TRBV9 | few | ASSGRDNNSPLH
- | TRBV5-1 | - | ASSRATQGPNEQF
TRBD2 | TRBV29-1 | - | SVGGSGIETQY
TRBD2 | TRBV12-5 | - | ASGRGGQSRNIQY
- | TRBV7-3 | - | ASSFRGAGELF
- | TRBV6-5 | - | ASSYQGTEKLF
- | TRBV11-1 | - | ASSSLFRDNQETQY
TRBD1 | TRBV6-4 | few | ASSRETGDLTGELF
- | TRBV7-9 | - | ASSYDTYGYT
TRBD1 | TRBV19 | - | ASSITRGPYEQF
- | TRBV5-1 | - | ASSRGEVEETQY
- | TRBV2 | - | ASSDQGTGELF
TRBD2 | TRBV11-3 | - | ASRTRGEWETQY
TRBD1 | TRBV6-5 | - | ASSIQGANTGELF
- | TRBV4-3 | - | ASSLQLLGTEAF
TRBD1 | TRBV15 | once | ATSRGQGAPRGTEAF
- | TRBV20-1 | - | SAGGSGVYNEQF
TRBD2 | TRBV19 | - | ATRARRLAEETQY
TRBD1 | TRBV19 | - | ASSSTGGYGYT
TRBD2 | TRBV6-2/TRBV6-3 | - | ASSSPPGLAGASLETQY
- | TRBV10-3 | - | AISESNVRGGANSPLH
- | TRBV2 | - | ASSLGGTPNEKLF
TRBD2 | TRBV11-3 | - | ASSLAGGNTGELF
- | TRBV4-3 | once | ASSLTFYNEQF
TRBD1 | TRBV3-1/TRBV3-2 | once | ASLGQGATEAF
TRBD1 | TRBV7-8 | - | ASRTSQGAGEAF
- | TRBV3-1/TRBV3-2 | - | ASSRQTANTEAF
TRBD1 | TRBV6-6 | - | ASGPGTGGNQPQH
TRBD1 | TRBV27 | - | ASSLSRGQTYNSPLH
TRBD2 | TRBV2 | - | ASSPGLAVQSSYNEQF
- | TRBV11-2 | - | AGSRGAADTQY
TRBD2 | TRBV7-2 | - | ASSFAAGGYTGELF
- | TRBV6-4 | few | ASSQIPNTEAF
TRBD1 | TRBV5-1 | - | ASRSDRGLETQY
- | TRBV9 | - | ASTPGDYNEKLF
- | TRBV29-1 | - | SVRGWGNTEAF